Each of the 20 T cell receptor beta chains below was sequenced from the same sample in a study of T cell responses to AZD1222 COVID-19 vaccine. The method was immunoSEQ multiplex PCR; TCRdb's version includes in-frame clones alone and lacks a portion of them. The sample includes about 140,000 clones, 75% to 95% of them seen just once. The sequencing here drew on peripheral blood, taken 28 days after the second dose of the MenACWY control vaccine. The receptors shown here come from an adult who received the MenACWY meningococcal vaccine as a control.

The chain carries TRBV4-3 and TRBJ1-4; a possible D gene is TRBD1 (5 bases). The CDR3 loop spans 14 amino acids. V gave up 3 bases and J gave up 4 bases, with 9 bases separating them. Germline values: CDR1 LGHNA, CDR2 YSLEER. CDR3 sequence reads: CASSQGDYNEKLFF. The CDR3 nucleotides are TGCGCCAGCAGCCAGGGGGACTATAATGAAAAACTGTTTTTT.

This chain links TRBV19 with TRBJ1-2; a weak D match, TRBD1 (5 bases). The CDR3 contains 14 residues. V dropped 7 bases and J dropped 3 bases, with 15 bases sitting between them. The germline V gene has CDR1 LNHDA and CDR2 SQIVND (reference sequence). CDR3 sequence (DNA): TGTGCCAGTAACCACCCCCCCAGGGACTATGGCTACACCTTC. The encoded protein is CASNHPPRDYGYTF.

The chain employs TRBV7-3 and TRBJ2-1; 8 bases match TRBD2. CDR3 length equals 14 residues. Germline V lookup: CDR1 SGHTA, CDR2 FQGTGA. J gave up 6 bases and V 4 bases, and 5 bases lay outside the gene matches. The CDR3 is CASSSGLGSNEQFF. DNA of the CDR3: TGTGCCAGCAGCTCGGGACTAGGTTCCAATGAGCAGTTCTTC. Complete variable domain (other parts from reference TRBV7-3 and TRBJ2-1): GAGVSQTPSNKVTEKGKYVELRCDPISGHTALYWYRQSLGQGPEFLIYFQGTGAADDSGLPNDRFFAVRPEGSVSTLKIQRTERGDSAVYLCASSSGLGSNEQFFGPGTRLTVL.

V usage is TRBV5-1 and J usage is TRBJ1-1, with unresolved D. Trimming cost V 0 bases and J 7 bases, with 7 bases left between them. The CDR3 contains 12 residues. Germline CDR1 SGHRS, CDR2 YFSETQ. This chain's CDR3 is CASSLDFGEAFF. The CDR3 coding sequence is TGCGCCAGCAGCTTGGATTTCGGTGAAGCTTTCTTT.

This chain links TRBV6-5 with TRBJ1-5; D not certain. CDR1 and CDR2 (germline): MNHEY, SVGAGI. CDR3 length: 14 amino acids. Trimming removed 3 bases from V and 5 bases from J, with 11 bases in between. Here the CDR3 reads CASSYSGSHQPQHF. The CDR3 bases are TGTGCCAGCAGTTATTCGGGGAGCCATCAGCCCCAGCATTTT.

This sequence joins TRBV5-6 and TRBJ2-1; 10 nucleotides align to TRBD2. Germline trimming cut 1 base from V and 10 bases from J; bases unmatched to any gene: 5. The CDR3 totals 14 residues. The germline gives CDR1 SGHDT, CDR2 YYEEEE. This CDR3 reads CASSLQRGGNEQFF. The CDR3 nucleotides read TGTGCCAGCAGCTTGCAGCGGGGGGGCAACGAGCAGTTCTTC.

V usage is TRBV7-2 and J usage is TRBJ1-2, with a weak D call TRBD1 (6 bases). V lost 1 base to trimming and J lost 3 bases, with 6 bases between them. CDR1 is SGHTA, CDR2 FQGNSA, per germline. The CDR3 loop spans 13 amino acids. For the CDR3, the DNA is TGTGCCAGCAGCTTAGACAGGGACTATGGCTACACCTTC. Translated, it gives CASSLDRDYGYTF.

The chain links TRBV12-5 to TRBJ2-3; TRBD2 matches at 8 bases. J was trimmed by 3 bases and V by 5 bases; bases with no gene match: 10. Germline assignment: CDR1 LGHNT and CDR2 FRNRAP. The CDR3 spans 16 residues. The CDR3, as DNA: TGTGCTAGTGGTCCCCGGGGTAGCGGGACGACAGATACGCAGTATTTT. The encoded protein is CASGPRGSGTTDTQYF.

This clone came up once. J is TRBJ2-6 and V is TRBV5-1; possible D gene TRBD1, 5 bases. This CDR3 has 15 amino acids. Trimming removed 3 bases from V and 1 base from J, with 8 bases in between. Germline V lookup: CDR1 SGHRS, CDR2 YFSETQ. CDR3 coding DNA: TGCGCCAGCAGCTCAGGGTTTTCTGGGGCCAACGTCCTGACTTTC. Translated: CASSSGFSGANVLTF.

This CDR3 reads CASRGFWTSDNEQFF. As DNA, the CDR3 is TGTGCCAGTAGAGGGTTTTGGACTTCCGACAATGAGCAGTTCTTC. The chain recombines TRBV19 with TRBJ2-1; tentatively, D is TRBD2 (5 bases). The CDR3 has 15 amino acids. V shed 6 bases and J shed 5 bases, with 17 bases lying between them. Looked up from germline, CDR1 is LNHDA and CDR2 is SQIVND (reference sequence).

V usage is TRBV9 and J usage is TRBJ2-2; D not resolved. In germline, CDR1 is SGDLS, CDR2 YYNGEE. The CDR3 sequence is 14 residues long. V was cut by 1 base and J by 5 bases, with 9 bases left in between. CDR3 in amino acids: CASSVMTGTGELFF. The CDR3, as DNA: TGTGCCAGCAGCGTAATGACTGGGACCGGGGAGCTGTTTTTT. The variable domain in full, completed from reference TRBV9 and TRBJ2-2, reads DSGVTQTPKHLITATGQRVTLRCSPRSGDLSVYWYQQSLDQGLQFLIQYYNGEERAKGNILERFSAQQFPDLHSELNLSSLELGDSALYFCASSVMTGTGELFFGEGSRLTVL.

CDR3 region: CTSSQRRGRRDEQFF. In DNA form, the CDR3 reads TGCACCAGCAGCCAACGTAGGGGCCGGAGGGATGAGCAGTTCTTC. This rearrangement joins TRBV1 to TRBJ2-1; TRBD2 reflects the table's D call only, with no check against the DNA. TRBV1 is deemed a pseudogene. There are 15 residues in the CDR3.

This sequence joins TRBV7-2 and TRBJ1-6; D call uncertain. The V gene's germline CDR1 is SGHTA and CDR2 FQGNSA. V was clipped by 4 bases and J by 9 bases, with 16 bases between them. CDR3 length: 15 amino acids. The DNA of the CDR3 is TGTGCCAGCAGCTGGACCCGCGGAGGTAGTTCACCCCTCCACTTT. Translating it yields CASSWTRGGSSPLHF.

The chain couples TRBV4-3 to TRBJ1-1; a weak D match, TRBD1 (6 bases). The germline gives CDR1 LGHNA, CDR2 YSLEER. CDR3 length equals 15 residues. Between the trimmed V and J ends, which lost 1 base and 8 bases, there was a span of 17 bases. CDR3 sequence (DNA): TGCGCCAGCAGCCAAGGAAAGACAGGAGGCGAAGAAGCTTTCTTT. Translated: CASSQGKTGGEEAFF.

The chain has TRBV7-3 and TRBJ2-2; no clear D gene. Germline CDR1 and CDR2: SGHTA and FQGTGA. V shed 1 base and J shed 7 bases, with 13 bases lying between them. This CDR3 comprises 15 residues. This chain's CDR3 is CASSLNPLQGGELFF. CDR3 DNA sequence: TGTGCCAGCAGCTTAAACCCCCTCCAAGGCGGGGAGCTGTTTTTT.

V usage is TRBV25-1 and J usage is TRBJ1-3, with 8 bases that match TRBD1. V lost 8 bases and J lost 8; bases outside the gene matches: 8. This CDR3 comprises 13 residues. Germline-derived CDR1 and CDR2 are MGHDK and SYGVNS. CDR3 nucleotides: TGTGCCAGCGGGGGACAGGCCGGGGACACCATATATTTT. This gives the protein CASGGQAGDTIYF.

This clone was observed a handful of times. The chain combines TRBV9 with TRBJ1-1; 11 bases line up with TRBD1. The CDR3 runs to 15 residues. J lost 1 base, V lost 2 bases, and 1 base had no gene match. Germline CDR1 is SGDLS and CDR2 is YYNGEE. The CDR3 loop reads CASSVGQGANTEAFF. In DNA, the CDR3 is TGTGCCAGCAGCGTCGGACAGGGGGCGAACACTGAAGCTTTCTTT.

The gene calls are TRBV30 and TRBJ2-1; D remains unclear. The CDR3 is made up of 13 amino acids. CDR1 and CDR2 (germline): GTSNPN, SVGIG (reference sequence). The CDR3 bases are TGTGCTGGAAACTACCTCTCCTACAATGAGCAGTTCTTC. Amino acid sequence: CAGNYLSYNEQFF.

The CDR3 region has the DNA TGTGCCAGCAGCTCCCGACAGGGGAAGAATGAGCAGTTCTTC. Its protein product is CASSSRQGKNEQFF. The V call is TRBV21-1, the J call TRBJ2-1; the table calls TRBD1, which could not be checked here. TRBV21-1 is a listed pseudogene. The CDR3 loop spans 14 amino acids.

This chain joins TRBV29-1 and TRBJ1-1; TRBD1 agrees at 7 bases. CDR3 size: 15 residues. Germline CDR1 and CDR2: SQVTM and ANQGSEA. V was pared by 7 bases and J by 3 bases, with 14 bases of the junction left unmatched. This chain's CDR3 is CSARQGLRMDTEAFF. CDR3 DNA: TGCAGCGCACGACAGGGTTTACGTATGGACACTGAAGCTTTCTTT.